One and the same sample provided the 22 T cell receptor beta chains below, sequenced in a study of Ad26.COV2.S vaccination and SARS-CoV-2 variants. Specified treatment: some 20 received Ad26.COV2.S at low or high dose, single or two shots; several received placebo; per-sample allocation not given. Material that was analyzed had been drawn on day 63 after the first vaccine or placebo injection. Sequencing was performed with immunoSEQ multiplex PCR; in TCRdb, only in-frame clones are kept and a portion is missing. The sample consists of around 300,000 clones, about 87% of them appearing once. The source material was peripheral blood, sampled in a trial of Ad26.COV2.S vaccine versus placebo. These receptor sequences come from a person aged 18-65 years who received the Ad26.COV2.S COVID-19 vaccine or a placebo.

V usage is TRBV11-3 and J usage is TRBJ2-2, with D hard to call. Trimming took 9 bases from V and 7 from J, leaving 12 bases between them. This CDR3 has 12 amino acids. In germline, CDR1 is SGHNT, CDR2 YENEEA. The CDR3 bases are TGTGCCAGTTCCCAACCGGGCGGGGAGCTGTTTTTT. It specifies CASSQPGGELFF.

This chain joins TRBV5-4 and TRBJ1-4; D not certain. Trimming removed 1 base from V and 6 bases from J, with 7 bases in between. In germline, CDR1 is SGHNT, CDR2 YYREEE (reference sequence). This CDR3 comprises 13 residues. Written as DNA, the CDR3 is TGTGCCAGCAGCTTGATCGGGGATGAAAAACTGTTTTTT. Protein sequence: CASSLIGDEKLFF.

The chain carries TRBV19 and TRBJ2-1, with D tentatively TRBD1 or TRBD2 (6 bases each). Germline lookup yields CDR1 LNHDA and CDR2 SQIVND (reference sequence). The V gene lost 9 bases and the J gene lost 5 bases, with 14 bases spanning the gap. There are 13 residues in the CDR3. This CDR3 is CASLERGDNEQFF. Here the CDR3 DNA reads TGTGCCAGCCTGGAAAGGGGGGACAATGAGCAGTTCTTC.

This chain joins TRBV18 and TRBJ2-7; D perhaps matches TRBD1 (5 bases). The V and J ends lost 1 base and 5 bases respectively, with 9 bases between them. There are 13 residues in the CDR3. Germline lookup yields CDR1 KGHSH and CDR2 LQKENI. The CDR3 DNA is TGTGCCAGCTCACCACGGCAGGGAAACGAGCAGTACTTC. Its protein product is CASSPRQGNEQYF.

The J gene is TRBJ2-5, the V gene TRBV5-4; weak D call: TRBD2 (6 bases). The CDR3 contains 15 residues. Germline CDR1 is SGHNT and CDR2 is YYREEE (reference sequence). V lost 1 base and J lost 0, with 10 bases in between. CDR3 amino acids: CASSLTAGHQETQYF. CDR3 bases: TGTGCCAGCAGCTTGACGGCGGGGCACCAAGAGACCCAGTACTTC.

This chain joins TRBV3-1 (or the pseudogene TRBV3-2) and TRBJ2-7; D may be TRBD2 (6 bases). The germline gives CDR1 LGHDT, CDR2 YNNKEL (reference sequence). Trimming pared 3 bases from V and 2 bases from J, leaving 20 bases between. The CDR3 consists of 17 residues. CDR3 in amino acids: CASSHVRRQGGTYEQYF. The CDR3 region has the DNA TGTGCCAGCAGCCACGTGAGGAGGCAGGGCGGGACCTACGAGCAGTACTTC.

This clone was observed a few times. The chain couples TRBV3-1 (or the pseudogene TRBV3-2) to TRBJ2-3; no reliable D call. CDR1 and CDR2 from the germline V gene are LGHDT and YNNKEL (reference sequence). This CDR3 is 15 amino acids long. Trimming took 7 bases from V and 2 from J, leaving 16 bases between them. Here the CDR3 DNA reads TGTGCCAGCACCCCAAGTCTAGTTTTCACAGATACGCAGTATTTT. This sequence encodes CASTPSLVFTDTQYF.

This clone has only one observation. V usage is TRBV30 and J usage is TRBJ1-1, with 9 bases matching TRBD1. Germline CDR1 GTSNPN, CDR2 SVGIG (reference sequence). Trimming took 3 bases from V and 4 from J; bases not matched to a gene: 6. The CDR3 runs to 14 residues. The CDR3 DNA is TGTGCCTGGAGAACAGGGGGCGGGGGCACTGAAGCTTTCTTT. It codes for CAWRTGGGGTEAFF. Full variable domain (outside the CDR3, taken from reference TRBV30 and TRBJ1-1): SQTIHQWPATLVQPVGSPLSLECTVEGTSNPNLYWYRQAAGRGLQLLFYSVGIGQISSEVPQNLSASRPQDRQFILSSKKLLLSDSGFYLCAWRTGGGGTEAFFGQGTRLTVV.

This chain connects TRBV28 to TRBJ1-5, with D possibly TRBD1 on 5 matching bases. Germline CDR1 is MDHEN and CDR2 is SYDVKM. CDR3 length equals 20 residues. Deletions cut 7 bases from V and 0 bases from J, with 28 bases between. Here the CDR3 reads CASNPRGEGIWGYSNQPQHF. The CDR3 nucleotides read TGTGCCAGCAACCCACGGGGGGAGGGTATATGGGGCTATAGCAATCAGCCCCAGCATTTT.

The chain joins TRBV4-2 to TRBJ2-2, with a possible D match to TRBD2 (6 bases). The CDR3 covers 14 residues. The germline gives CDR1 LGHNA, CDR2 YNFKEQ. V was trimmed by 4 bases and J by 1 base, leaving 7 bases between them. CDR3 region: CASSLSGNTGELFF. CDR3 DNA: TGTGCCAGCAGCCTTAGCGGGAACACCGGGGAGCTGTTTTTT.

The chain's CDR3 is CASIQGGAQHF. The CDR3 DNA reads as TGTGCCAGCATCCAGGGAGGGGCCCAGCATTTT. This chain joins TRBV28 and TRBJ1-5; the D gene is possibly TRBD1 (5 bases). V was clipped by 7 bases and J by 11 bases, with 12 bases between them. Germline assignment: CDR1 MDHEN and CDR2 SYDVKM. The CDR3 spans 11 residues. Based on the CDR3 plus reference TRBV28 and TRBJ1-5, the full variable domain is DVKVTQSSRYLVKRTGEKVFLECVQDMDHENMFWYRQDPGLGLRLIYFSYDVKMKEKGDIPEGYSVSREKKERFSLILESASTNQTSMYLCASIQGGAQHFGDGTRLSIL.

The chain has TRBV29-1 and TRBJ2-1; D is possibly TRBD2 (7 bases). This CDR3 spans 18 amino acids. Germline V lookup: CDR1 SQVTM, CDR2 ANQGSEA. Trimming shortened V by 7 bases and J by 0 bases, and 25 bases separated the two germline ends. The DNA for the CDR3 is TGCAGCGCCCGGGGGGCGGGTCCACCAGTAAGCTCCTACAATGAGCAGTTCTTC. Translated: CSARGAGPPVSSYNEQFF.

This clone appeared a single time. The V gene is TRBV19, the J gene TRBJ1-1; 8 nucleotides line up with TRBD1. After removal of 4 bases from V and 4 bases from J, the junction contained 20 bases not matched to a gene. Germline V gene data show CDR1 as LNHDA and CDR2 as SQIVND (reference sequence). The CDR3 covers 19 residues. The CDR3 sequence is CASSTYLRTGSKGGTEAFF. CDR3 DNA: TGTGCCAGTAGTACCTACCTCCGGACAGGGTCGAAAGGAGGCACTGAAGCTTTCTTT.

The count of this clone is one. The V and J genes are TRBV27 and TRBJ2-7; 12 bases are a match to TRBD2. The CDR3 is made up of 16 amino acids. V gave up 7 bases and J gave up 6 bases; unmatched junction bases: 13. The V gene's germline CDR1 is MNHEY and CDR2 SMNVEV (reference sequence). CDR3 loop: CASIPWTSGKRGEQYF. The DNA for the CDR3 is TGTGCCAGCATCCCCTGGACTAGCGGGAAACGGGGCGAGCAGTACTTC.

The CDR3 reads CATSSSGNYGYTF. As DNA, the CDR3 is TGTGCCACCAGCAGTTCAGGGAACTATGGCTACACCTTC. The chain links TRBV15 to TRBJ1-2, with D tentatively TRBD1 (5 bases). The V gene's germline CDR1 is LNHNV and CDR2 YYDKDF (reference sequence). Trimming removed 3 bases at V and 2 bases at J, with 7 bases between. This CDR3 contains 13 residues.

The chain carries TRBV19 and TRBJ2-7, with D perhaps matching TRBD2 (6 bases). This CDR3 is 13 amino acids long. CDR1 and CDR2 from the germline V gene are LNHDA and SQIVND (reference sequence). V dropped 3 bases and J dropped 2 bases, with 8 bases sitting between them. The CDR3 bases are TGTGCCAGTAGTATTGGCGGGACCTACGAGCAGTACTTC. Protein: CASSIGGTYEQYF.

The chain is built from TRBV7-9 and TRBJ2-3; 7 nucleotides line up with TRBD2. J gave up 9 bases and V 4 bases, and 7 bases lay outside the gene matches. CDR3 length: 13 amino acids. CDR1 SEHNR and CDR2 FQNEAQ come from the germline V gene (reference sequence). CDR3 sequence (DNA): TGTGCCAGCAGCTGGAAGCGGGAAGAAACGCAGTATTTT. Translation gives CASSWKREETQYF.

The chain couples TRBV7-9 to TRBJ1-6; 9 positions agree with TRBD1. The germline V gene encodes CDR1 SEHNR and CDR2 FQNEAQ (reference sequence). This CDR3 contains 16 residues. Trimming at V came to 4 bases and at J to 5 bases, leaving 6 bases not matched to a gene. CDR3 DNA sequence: TGTGCCAGCAGCTATTACAGGGGGCTTCATAATTCACCCCTCCACTTT. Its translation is CASSYYRGLHNSPLHF.

CDR3 amino acids: CASSPLAGHEQFF. The DNA of the CDR3 is TGCGCCAGCAGTCCGCTCGCCGGGCATGAGCAGTTCTTC. The chain is built from TRBV5-1 and TRBJ2-1; D not certain. This CDR3 has 13 residues. CDR1 SGHRS and CDR2 YFSETQ come from the germline V gene. Trimming took 5 bases from V and 8 from J, leaving 14 bases between them.

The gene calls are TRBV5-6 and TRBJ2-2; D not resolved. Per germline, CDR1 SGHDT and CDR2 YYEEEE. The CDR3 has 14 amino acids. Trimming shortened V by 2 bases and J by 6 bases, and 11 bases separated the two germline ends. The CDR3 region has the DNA TGTGCCAGCAGCTTACCCGGGTCGGCCGGGGAGCTGTTTTTT. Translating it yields CASSLPGSAGELFF.

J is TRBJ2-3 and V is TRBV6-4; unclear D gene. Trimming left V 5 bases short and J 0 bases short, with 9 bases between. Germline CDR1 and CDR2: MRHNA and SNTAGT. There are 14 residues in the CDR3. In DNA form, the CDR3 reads TGTGCCAGCAGTTCAGAGCCTAGCACAGATACGCAGTATTTT. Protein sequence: CASSSEPSTDTQYF.

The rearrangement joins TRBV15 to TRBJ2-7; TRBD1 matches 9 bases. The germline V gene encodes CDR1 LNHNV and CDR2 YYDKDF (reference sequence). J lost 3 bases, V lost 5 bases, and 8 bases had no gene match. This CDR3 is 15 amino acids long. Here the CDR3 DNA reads TGTGCCACCAGCTGGGGACAGGGCCAGGGCTACGAGCAGTACTTC. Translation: CATSWGQGQGYEQYF.